The sequence of this TCR beta chain was determined in a study of T cells in tuberculosis. As for the study in general: T cells were selected with CD1B tetramers loaded with glucose monomycolate.

Thawed, overnight-rested PBMC were stained with GMM-loaded CD1B tetramer, viability dye and anti-CD3, then sorted. C32 glucose monomycolate from Rhodococcus equi was loaded onto the CD1B tetramers. PBMC for tetramer sorting were first depleted of CD14-expressing monocytes. Chain pairing is unknown; alpha and beta were sequenced separately. The table came from immunoSEQ multiplex PCR; TCRdb's copy has only in-frame clones and leaves some out. The sample lists 85,000 to 100,000 clones; roughly 93% were seen once. The CDR3 spans 15 residues. Germline V lookup: CDR1 MGHDK, CDR2 SYGVNS. With V trimmed by 4 bases and J by 4 bases, 5 bases remained unmatched.

This clonotype was obtained from an adult woman with latent tuberculosis. This sequence joins TRBV25-1 and TRBJ2-1; 9 nucleotides align to TRBD2. The specimen sequenced was CD1b-GMM tetramer-negative cells sorted from PBMCs. The CDR3 coding sequence is TGTGCCAGCAGTGGGCTAGCGGGGCCATACAATGAGCAGTTCTTC. Its translation is CASSGLAGPYNEQFF. The whole variable domain, filled in from reference TRBV25-1 and TRBJ2-1, reads EADIYQTPRYLVIGTGKKITLECSQTMGHDKMYWYQQDPGMELHLIHYSYGVNSTEKGDLSSESTVSRIRTEHFPLTLESARPSHTSQYLCASSGLAGPYNEQFFGPGTRLTVL.